This record concerns one TCR beta chain sequence. This entry comes from a study of blood T cell repertoires in COVID-19. Study overall: The study drew acute and convalescent COVID-19 samples from the United States, Italy and Spain.

V lost 8 bases, J lost 6 bases, and 14 bases lay in between. This CDR3 region has 13 residues. Under the authors' procedure: From reference gene primer amplification, estimates of nucleated cell counts were derived. Repertoires were generated with immunoSEQ multiplex PCR, while TCRdb's copy carries only in-frame clones and drops some. The V and J calls and clone size were taken over from that table, and D and trimming were inferred from the DNA. The sample includes 250,000 to 300,000 clones, around nine tenths of them seen just once. The source of this sequence is a woman aged 70 to 79 with COVID-19, enrolled during active disease. This chain connects TRBV12-3 or TRBV12-4 to TRBJ1-5; D gene ambiguous. The specimen sequenced was peripheral blood. CDR3 amino acids: CASDIFGGQPQHF. CDR3 sequence (DNA): TGTGCCAGCGATATCTTCGGCGGTCAGCCCCAGCATTTT.